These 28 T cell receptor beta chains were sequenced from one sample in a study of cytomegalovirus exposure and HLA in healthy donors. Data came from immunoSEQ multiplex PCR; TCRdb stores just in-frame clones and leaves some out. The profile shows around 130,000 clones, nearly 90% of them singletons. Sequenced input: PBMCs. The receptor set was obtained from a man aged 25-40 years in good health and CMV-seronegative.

This CDR3 is CASSPGLAGGSQETQYF. The CDR3 DNA is TGTGCCAGCAGCCCAGGACTAGCGGGGGGAAGCCAAGAGACCCAGTACTTC. This rearrangement joins TRBV2 to TRBJ2-5, with TRBD2 matching over 14 bases. Germline CDR1 is SNHLY and CDR2 is FYNNEI. The V segment lost 6 bases and the J segment 1 base; nucleotides outside the gene matches: 7. This CDR3 contains 17 residues.

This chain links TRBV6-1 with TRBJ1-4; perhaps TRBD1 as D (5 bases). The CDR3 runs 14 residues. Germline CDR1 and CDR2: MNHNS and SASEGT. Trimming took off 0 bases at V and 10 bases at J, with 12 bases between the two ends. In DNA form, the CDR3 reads TGTGCCAGCAGTGAAGCGACGGGACTTTCAAAACTGTTTTTT. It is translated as CASSEATGLSKLFF.

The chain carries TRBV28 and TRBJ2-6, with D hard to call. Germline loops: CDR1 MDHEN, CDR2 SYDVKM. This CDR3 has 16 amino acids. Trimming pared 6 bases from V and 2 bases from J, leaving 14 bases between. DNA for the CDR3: TGTGCCAGCAGCGATGACGGGTACCCTGGGGCCAACGTCCTGACTTTC. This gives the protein CASSDDGYPGANVLTF.

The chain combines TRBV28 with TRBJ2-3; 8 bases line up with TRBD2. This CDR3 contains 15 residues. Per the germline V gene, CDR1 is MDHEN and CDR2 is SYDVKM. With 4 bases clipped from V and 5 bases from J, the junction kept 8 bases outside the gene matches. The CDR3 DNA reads TGTGCCAGCAGTTCCCCGGGGGGGGTAAGAGATACGCAGTATTTT. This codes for CASSSPGGVRDTQYF.

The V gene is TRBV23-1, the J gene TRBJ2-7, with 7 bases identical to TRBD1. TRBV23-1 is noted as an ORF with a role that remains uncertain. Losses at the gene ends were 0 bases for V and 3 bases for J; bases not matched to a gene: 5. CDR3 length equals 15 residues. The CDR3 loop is CASSQSGQFSYEQYF. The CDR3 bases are TGCGCCAGCAGTCAATCGGGACAGTTTAGCTACGAGCAGTACTTC.

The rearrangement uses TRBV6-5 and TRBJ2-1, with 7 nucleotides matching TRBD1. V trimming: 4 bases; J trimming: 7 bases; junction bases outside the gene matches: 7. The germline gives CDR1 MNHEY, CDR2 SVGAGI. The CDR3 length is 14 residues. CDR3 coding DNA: TGTGCCAGCAGTTCCGAAGAGACAGGGAATGAGCAGTTCTTC. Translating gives CASSSEETGNEQFF.

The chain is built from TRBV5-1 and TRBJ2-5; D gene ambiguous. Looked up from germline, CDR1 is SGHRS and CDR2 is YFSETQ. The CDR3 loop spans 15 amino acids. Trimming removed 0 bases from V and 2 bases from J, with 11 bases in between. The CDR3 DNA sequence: TGCGCCAGCAGCTTGGTCGTCCGCCGGCAAGAGACCCAGTACTTC. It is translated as CASSLVVRRQETQYF.

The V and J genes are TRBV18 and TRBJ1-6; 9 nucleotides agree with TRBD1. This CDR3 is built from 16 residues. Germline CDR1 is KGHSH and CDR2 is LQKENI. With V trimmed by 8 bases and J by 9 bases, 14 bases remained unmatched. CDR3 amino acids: CASAESTGGAGSPLHF. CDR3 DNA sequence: TGTGCCAGCGCAGAATCAACAGGGGGCGCCGGTTCACCCCTCCACTTT.

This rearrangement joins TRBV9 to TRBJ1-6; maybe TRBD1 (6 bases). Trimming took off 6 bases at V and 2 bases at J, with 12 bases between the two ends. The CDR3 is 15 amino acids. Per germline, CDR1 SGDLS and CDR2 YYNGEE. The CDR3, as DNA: TGTGCCAGCACCACAGGGAGCGCCTATAATTCACCCCTCCACTTT. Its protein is CASTTGSAYNSPLHF.

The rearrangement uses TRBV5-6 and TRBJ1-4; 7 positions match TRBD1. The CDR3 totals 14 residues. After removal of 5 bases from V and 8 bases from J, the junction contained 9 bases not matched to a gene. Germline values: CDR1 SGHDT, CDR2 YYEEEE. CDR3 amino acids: CASRARGRREKLFF. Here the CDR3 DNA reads TGTGCCAGCAGGGCGAGGGGGCGCCGGGAAAAACTGTTTTTT.

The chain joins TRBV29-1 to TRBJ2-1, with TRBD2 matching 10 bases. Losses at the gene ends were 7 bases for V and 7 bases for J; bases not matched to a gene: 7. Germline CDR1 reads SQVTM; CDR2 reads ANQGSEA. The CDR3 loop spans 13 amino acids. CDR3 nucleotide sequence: TGCAGCGCCGCGAGTAGCGGGGGGAATGAGCAGTTCTTC. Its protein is CSAASSGGNEQFF.

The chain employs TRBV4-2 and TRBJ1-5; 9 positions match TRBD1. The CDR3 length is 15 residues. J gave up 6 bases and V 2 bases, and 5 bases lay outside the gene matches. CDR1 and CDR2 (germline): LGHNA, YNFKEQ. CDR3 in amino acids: CASSQSTGGGQPQHF. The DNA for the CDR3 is TGTGCCAGCAGCCAATCCACAGGGGGCGGTCAGCCCCAGCATTTT.

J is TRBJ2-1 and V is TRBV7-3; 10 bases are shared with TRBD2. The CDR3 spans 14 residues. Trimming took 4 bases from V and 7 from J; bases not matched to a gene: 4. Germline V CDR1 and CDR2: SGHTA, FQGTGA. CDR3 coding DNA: TGTGCCAGCAGCTACACTAGCGGGATGAATGAGCAGTTCTTC. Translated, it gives CASSYTSGMNEQFF.

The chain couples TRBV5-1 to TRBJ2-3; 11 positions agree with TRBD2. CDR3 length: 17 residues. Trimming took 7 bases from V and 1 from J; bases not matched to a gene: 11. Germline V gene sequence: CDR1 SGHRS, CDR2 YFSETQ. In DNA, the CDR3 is TGCGCCAGCTCGATCCCTACTAGCGGGGGCCGCACAGATACGCAGTATTTT. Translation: CASSIPTSGGRTDTQYF.

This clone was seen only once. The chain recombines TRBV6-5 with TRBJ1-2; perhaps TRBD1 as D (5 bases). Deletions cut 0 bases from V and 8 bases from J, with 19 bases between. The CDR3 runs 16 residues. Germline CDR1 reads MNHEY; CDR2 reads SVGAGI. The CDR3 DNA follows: TGTGCCAGCAGTTACTCGGGCCAGGGAAAGGTTGGGGGCTACACCTTC. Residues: CASSYSGQGKVGGYTF.

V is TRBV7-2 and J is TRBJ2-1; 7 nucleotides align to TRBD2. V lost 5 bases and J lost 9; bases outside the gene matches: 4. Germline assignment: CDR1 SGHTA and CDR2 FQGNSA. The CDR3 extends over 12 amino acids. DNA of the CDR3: TGTGCCAGCAGCCCGCGCGGGGGTGAGCAGTTCTTC. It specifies CASSPRGGEQFF.

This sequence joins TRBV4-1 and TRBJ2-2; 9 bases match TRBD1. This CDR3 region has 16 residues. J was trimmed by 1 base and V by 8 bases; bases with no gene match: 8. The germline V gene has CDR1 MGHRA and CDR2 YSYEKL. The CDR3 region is CASREWGQGNTGELFF. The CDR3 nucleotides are TGCGCCAGCCGTGAGTGGGGACAGGGGAACACCGGGGAGCTGTTTTTT.

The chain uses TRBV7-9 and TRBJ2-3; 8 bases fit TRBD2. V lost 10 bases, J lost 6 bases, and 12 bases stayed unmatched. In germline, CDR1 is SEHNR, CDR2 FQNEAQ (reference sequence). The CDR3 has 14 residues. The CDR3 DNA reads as TGTGCCAACACCCAGCCGGGGGGGTCGGATACGCAGTATTTT. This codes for CANTQPGGSDTQYF. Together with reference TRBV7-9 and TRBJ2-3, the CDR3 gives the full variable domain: DTGVSQNPRHKITKRGQNVTFRCDPISEHNRLYWYRQTLGQGPEFLTYFQNEAQLEKSRLLSDRFSAERPKGSFSTLEIQRTEQGDSAMYLCANTQPGGSDTQYFGPGTRLTVL.

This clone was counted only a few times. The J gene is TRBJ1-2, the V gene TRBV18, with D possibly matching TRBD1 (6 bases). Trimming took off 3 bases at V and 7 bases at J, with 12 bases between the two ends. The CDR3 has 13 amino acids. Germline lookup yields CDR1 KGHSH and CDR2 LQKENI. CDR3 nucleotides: TGTGCCAGCTCACCTGGGACAAGGCTTGGCTACACCTTC. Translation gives CASSPGTRLGYTF. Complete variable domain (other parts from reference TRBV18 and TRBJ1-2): NAGVMQNPRHLVRRRGQEARLRCSPMKGHSHVYWYRQLPEEGLKFMVYLQKENIIDESGMPKERFSAEFPKEGPSILRIQQVVRGDSAAYFCASSPGTRLGYTFGSGTRLTVV.

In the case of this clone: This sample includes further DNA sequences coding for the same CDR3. The CDR3 DNA reads TGCGCCAGCAGCCAGGACAGCGGCTACGAGCAGTACTTC. It specifies CASSQDSGYEQYF. This sequence joins TRBV4-3 and TRBJ2-7; a weak D match, TRBD1 (6 bases). Germline V CDR1 and CDR2: LGHNA, YSLEER. V shed 3 bases and J shed 3 bases, with 9 bases lying between them. CDR3 length: 13 amino acids.

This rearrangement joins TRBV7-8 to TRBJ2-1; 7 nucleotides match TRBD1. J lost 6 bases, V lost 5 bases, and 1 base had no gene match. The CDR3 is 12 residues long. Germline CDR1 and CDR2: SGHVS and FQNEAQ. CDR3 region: CASSAGGNEQFF. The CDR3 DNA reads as TGTGCCAGCAGCGCAGGGGGCAATGAGCAGTTCTTC.

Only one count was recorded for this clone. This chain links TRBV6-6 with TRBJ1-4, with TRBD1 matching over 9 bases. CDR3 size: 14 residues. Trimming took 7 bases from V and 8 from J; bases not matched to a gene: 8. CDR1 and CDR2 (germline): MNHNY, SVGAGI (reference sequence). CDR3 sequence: CASNGQGTREKLFF. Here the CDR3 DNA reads TGTGCCAGCAACGGACAGGGGACGCGGGAAAAACTGTTTTTT.

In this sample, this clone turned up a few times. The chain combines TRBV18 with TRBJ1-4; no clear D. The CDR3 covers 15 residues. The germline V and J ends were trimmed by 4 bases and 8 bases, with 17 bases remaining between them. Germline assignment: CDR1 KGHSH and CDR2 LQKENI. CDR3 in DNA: TGTGCCAGCTCACTTATGACGAGGGATGGCGAAAAACTGTTTTTT. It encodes CASSLMTRDGEKLFF.

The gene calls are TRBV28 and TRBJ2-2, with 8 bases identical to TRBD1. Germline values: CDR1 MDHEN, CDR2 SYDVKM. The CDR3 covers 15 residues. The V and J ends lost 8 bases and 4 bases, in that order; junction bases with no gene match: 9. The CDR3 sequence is CASHRTGSITGELFF. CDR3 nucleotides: TGTGCCAGCCATCGGACAGGGTCGATCACCGGGGAGCTGTTTTTT.

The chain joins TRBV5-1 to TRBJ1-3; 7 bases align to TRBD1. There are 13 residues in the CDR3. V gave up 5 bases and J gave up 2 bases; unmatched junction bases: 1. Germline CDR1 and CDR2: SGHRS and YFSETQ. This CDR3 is CASRTGTGNTIYF. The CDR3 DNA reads TGCGCCAGCAGGACAGGGACTGGAAACACCATATATTTT.

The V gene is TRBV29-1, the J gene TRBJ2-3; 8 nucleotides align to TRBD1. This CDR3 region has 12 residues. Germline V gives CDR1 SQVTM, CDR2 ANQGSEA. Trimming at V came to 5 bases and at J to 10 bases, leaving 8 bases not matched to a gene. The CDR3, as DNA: TGCAGCGTTCTCGACAGGGGCCCTTCGCAGTATTTT. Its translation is CSVLDRGPSQYF.

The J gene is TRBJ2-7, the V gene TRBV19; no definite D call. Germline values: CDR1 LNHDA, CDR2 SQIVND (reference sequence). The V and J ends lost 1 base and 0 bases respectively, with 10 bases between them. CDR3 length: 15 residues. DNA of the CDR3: TGTGCCAGTAGTATAGCCCTCCGGAGCTCCTACGAGCAGTACTTC. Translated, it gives CASSIALRSSYEQYF.

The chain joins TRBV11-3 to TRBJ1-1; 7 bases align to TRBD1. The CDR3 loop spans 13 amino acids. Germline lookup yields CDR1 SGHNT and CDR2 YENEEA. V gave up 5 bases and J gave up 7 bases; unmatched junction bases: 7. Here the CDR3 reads CASSERQGGEAFF. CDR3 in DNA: TGTGCCAGCAGCGAACGACAGGGAGGTGAAGCTTTCTTT.